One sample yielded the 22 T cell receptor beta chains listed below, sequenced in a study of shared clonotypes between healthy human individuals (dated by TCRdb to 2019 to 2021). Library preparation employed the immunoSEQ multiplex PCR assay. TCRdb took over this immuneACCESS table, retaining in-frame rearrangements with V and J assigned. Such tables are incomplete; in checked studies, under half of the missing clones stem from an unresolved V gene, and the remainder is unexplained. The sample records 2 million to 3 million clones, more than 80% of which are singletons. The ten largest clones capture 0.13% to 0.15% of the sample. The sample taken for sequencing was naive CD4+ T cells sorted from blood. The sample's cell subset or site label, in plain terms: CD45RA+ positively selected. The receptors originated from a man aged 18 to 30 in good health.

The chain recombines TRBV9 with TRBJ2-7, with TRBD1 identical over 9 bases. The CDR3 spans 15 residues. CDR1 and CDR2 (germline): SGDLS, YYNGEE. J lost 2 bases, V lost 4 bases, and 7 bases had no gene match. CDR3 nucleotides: TGTGCCAGCAGCTCAGGGACAGGGTCTCCCTACGAGCAGTACTTC. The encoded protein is CASSSGTGSPYEQYF.

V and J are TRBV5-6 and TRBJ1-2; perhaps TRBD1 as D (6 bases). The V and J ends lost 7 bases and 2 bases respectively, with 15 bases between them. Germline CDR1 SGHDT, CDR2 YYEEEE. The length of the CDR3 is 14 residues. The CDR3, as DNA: TGTGCCAGCGAGGAAACAGGGCTCAACTATGGCTACACCTTC. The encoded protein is CASEETGLNYGYTF.

In DNA, the CDR3 is TGTGCCAGCAGCCCTTACGGCGGGGGGAGCTCCTATAATTCACCCCTCCACTTT. Its translation: CASSPYGGGSSYNSPLHF. V is TRBV2 and J is TRBJ1-6, with D perhaps TRBD1 (5 bases). The CDR3 loop spans 18 amino acids. Germline V CDR1 and CDR2: SNHLY, FYNNEI. The V gene lost 6 bases and the J gene lost 0 bases, with 18 bases spanning the gap.

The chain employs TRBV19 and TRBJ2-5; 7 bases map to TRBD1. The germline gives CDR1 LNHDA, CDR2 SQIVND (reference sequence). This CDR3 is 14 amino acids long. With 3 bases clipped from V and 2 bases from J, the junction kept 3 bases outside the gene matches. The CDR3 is CASSMDRLQETQYF. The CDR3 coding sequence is TGTGCCAGTAGTATGGACAGGTTACAAGAGACCCAGTACTTC.

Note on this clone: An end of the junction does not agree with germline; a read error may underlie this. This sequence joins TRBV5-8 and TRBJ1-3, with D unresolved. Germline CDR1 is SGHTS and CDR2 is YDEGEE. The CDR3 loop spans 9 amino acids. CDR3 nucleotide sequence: TGCGGCTCTGGAAACACCATATATTTT. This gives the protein CGSGNTIYF.

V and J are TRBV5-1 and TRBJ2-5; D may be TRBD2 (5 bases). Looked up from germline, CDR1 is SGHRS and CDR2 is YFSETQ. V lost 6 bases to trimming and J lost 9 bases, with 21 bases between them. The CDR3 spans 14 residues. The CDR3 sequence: CASTITGFGKAQYF. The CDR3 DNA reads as TGCGCCAGCACCATCACCGGCTTCGGGAAGGCCCAGTACTTC. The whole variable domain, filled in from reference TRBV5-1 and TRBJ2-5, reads KAGVTQTPRYLIKTRGQQVTLSCSPISGHRSVSWYQQTPGQGLQFLFEYFSETQRNKGNFPGRFSGRQFSNSRSEMNVSTLELGDSALYLCASTITGFGKAQYFGPGTRLLVL.

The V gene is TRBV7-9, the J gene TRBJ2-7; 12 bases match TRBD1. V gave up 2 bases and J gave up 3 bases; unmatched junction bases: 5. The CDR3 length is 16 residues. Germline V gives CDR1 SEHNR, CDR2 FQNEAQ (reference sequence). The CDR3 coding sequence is TGTGCCAGCAGCTTATGGGACAGGGGGCGCGTCTACGAGCAGTACTTC. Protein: CASSLWDRGRVYEQYF.

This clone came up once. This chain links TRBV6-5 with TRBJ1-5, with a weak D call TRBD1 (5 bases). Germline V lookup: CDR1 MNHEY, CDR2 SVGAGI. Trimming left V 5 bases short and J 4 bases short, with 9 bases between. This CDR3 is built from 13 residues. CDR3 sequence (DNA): TGTGCCAGCAGTCAGGGATGGAATCAGCCCCAGCATTTT. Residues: CASSQGWNQPQHF.

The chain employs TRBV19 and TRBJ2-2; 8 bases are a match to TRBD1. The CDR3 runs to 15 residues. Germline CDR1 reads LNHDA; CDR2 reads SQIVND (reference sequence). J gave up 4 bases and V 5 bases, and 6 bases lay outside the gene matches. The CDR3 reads CASSPGTGLTGELFF. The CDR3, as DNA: TGTGCCAGTAGTCCCGGGACAGGACTCACCGGGGAGCTGTTTTTT. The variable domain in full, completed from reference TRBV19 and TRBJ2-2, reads DGGITQSPKYLFRKEGQNVTLSCEQNLNHDAMYWYRQDPGQGLRLIYYSQIVNDFQKGDIAEGYSVSREKKESFPLTVTSAQKNPTAFYLCASSPGTGLTGELFFGEGSRLTVL.

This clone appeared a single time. The CDR3 region has the DNA TGTGCCATCAGGGAACGGCCCAAGACCCAGTACTTC. Protein: CAIRERPKTQYF. The chain links TRBV10-3 to TRBJ2-5; D unclear. This CDR3 is built from 12 residues. In germline, CDR1 is ENHRY, CDR2 SYGVKD. Trimming removed 6 bases from V and 6 bases from J, with 11 bases in between.

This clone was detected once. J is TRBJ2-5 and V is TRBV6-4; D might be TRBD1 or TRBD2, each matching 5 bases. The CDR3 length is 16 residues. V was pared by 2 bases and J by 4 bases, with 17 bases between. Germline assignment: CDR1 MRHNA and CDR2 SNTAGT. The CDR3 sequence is CASSDAVGGRVETQYF. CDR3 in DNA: TGTGCCAGCAGTGACGCTGTTGGGGGTAGGGTAGAGACCCAGTACTTC.

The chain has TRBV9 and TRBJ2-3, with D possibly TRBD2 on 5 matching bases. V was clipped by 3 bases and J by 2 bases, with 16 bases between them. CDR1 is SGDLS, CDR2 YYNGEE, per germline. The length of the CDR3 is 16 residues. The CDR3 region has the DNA TGTGCCAGCAGCGCCCGGACTCCATCCATCACAGATACGCAGTATTTT. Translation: CASSARTPSITDTQYF. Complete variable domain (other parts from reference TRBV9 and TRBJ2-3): DSGVTQTPKHLITATGQRVTLRCSPRSGDLSVYWYQQSLDQGLQFLIQYYNGEERAKGNILERFSAQQFPDLHSELNLSSLELGDSALYFCASSARTPSITDTQYFGPGTRLTVL.

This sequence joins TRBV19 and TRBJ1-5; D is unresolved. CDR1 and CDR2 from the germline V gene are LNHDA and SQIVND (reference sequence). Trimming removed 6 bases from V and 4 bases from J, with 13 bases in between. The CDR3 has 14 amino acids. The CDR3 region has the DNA TGTGCCAGTAGGGTCGTGGGTGTTAATCAGCCCCAGCATTTT. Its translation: CASRVVGVNQPQHF.

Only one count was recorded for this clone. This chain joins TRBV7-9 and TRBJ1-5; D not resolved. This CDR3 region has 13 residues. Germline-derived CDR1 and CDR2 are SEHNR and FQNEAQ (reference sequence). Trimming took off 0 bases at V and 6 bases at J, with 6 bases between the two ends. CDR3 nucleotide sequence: TGTGCCAGCAGCTTAGCGTACGGTCAGCCCCAGCATTTT. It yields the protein CASSLAYGQPQHF.

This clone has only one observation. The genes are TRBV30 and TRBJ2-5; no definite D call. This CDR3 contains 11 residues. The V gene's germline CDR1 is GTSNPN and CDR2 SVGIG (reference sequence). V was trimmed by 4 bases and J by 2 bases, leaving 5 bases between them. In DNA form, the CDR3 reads TGTGCCTGGAAGCAGCAAGAGACCCAGTACTTC. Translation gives CAWKQQETQYF. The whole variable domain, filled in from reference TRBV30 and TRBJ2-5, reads SQTIHQWPATLVQPVGSPLSLECTVEGTSNPNLYWYRQAAGRGLQLLFYSVGIGQISSEVPQNLSASRPQDRQFILSSKKLLLSDSGFYLCAWKQQETQYFGPGTRLLVL.

The CDR3 sequence: CASSVNGLQDQPQHF. The CDR3 DNA reads TGTGCCAGCAGTGTGAATGGACTCCAGGATCAGCCCCAGCATTTT. The chain combines TRBV6-1 with TRBJ1-5, with unresolved D. CDR3 length: 15 residues. V lost 4 bases to trimming and J lost 5 bases, with 15 bases between them. The germline V gene has CDR1 MNHNS and CDR2 SASEGT.

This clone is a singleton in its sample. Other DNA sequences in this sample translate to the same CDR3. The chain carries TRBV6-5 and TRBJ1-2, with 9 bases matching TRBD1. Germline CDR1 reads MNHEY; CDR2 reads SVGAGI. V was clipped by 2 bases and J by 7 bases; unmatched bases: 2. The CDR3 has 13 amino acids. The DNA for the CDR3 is TGTGCCAGCAGTTACGGGACAGGGAGTGGCTACACCTTC. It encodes CASSYGTGSGYTF.

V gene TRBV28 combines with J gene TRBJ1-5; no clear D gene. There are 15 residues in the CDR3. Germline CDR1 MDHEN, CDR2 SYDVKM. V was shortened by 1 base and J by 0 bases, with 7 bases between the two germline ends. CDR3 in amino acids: CASSLFETSNQPQHF. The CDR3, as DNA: TGTGCCAGCAGTTTATTTGAAACTAGCAATCAGCCCCAGCATTTT. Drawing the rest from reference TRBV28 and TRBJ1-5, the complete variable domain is DVKVTQSSRYLVKRTGEKVFLECVQDMDHENMFWYRQDPGLGLRLIYFSYDVKMKEKGDIPEGYSVSREKKERFSLILESASTNQTSMYLCASSLFETSNQPQHFGDGTRLSIL.

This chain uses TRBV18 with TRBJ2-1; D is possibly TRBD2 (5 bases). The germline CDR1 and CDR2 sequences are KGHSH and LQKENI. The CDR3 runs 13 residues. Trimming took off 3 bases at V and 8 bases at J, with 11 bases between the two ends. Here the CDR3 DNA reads TGTGCCAGCTCACCGAGGGAGTCCGATGAGCAGTTCTTC. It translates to CASSPRESDEQFF.

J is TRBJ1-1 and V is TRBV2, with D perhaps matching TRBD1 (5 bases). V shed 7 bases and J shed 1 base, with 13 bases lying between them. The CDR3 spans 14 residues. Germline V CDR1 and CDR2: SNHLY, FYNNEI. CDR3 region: CASTGPGGNTEAFF. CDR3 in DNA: TGTGCCAGCACCGGTCCGGGGGGGAACACTGAAGCTTTCTTT. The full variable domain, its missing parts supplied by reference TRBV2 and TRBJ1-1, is EPEVTQTPSHQVTQMGQEVILRCVPISNHLYFYWYRQILGQKVEFLVSFYNNEISEKSEIFDDQFSVERPDGSNFTLKIRSTKLEDSAMYFCASTGPGGNTEAFFGQGTRLTVV.

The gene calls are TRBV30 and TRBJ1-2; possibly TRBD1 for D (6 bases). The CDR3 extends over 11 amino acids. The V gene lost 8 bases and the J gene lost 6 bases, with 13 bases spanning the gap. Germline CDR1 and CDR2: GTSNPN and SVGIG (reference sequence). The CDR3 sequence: CARGRGNGYTF. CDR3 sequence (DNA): TGTGCCAGGGGCAGGGGAAATGGCTACACCTTC.

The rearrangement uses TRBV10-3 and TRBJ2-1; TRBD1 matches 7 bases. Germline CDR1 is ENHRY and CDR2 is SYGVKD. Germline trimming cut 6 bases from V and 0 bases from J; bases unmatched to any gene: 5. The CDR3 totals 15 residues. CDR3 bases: TGTGCCATCAGGGAACAGGGGAGCTCCTACAATGAGCAGTTCTTC. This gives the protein CAIREQGSSYNEQFF.